A single T cell receptor (beta chain) is shown here with its context. What antigen it recognizes has not been identified. Base qualities are missing; no much larger clone stands one base away. This entry is derived from a study of T cell responses to AZD1222 COVID-19 vaccine (dated by TCRdb to about 2021). Background for the entire study: AZD1222 recipients whose second dose came at about 4 weeks and those whose second dose came at about 12 weeks were combined into one group, since spike-specific TCR depth and breadth did not differ between the two schedules. A total of 233 trial participants underwent TCR sequencing, of whom some 200 had received two doses of AZD1222 and around 26 had received two doses of the MenACWY control vaccine. Trial participants were enrolled by age into 18-55, 56-69 and 70-plus year subgroups, with roughly 150, 30 and 60 TCR-sequenced participants respectively.

The CDR3 regions of human TCRbeta chains were subjected to immunosequencing. The authors' pipeline ran thus. TCRs in the repertoires were matched against a reference library of SARS-CoV-2-specific TCRs that had been generated with the MIRA antigen-specificity platform. Breadth was defined as the fraction of unique TCRs that were SARS-CoV-2-associated, and depth was defined as the fraction of total T cells that were SARS-CoV-2-associated. Using the MIRA data, each spike-specific TCR was assigned both to the spike region to which the TCR was reactive and to a CD4 or CD8 class. Log10-transformed breadth and depth values were compared by one-way ANOVA with Sidak's multiple comparisons tests. This immuneACCESS table, as held by TCRdb, lists in-frame sequences with V and J called but not all clones. Of the missing ones, under half trace to an unresolved V gene in checked studies; the others have no known cause. That table furnishes V, J and clone size, whereas the DNA furnished D and trimming. For this sample the table gives 90,000 to 150,000 clones, of which less than 90% were detected only once. The ten largest clones add up to 2.4% of the sample.

Study-wide findings and limitations: Epitopes outside the regions mutated in the B.1.351 and B.1.1.7 variants were reportedly recognized by nearly half of the unique spike-specific TCRs. Most participants were white British and females outnumbered males, and the authors suggested that clonal diversity may have been underestimated. CD4 TCRs associated with the vaccine covered the entire spike protein, and the dominant responses were in regions 160-218 and 743-854. The 56-69-year group was small, and its depth increase did not reach significance, likely because of low power. After two AZD1222 doses, both the breadth and the depth of spike-specific TCRs were significantly higher than at day 0 and than in MenACWY recipients. Because no day 14 peak-response samples were available, the repertoires could be characterized only after the peak T cell response. Conclusions about previously exposed vaccinees are limited, since just six AZD1222 recipients were seropositive for SARS-CoV-2 at baseline.

From the cysteine through the phenylalanine, the CDR3 covers 14 amino acids. CDR3 DNA is the only sequence kept; it has 42 bases, read in frame from the first base. V is pruned by 3 bases and J by 5 bases, leaving 4 bases of the junction without a gene match. In the germline V gene, CDR1 corresponds to KGHDR and CDR2 to SFDVKD. The sample's time point label, in plain terms: baseline before first vaccination. Vaccinee samples were obtained from the UK trials COV001 and COV002, which included a single-blind randomized controlled phase 2/3 trial of AZD1222 (ChAdOx1 nCoV-19) in healthy adults. Trial participant PBMC samples were collected at day 0 and day 28 after the second dose for TCRbeta chain sequencing.

The chain couples TRBV24-1 to TRBJ2-5; TRBD1 fits 8 bases in the junction. Sample: peripheral blood, taken on day 0 of AZD1222 vaccination. The TCR originated in an adult in good health. At the DNA level, the sequence is TGTGCCACCAGTGATCCCACAGGGGGGGAGACCCAGTACTTC. Its translation reads: CATSDPTGGETQYF.